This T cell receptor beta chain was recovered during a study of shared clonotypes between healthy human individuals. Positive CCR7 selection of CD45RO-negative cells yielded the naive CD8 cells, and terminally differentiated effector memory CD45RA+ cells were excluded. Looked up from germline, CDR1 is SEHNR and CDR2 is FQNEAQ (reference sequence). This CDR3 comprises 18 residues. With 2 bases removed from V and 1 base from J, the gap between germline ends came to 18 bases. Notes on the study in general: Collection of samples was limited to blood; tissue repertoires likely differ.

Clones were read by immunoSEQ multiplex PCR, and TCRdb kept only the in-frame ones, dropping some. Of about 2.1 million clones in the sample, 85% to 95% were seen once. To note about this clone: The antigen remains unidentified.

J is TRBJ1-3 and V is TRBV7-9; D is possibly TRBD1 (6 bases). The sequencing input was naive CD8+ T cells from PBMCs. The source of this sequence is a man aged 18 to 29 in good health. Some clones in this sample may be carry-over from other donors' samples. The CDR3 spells CASSLNPGRGGSGNTIYF. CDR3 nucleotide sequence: TGTGCCAGCAGCTTAAATCCGGGGCGAGGGGGATCTGGAAACACCATATATTTT.